The clone carrying this T cell receptor (beta chain) was counted a few times. Its specificity is unknown. This entry is derived from a study of early T cells in non-severe SARS-CoV-2 infection. For the study at large: Chains were not paired, and sequencing was done on bulk RNA from unsorted whole blood. Study outcomes and limitations: Sequences matched to VDJdb favored anti-spike CD8 responses, while private and CD4 specificities were missed.

CDR3 size: 14 residues. Germline V gives CDR1 SQVTM, CDR2 ANQGSEA. V gave up 5 bases and J gave up 8 bases; unmatched junction bases: 8. Unique molecular identifiers were attached to individual cDNA molecules. TCRdb independently ran MiXCR on the 5' RACE reads; one entry per CDR3 protein. Of about 31,000 distinct CDR3 sequences listed, 5.4% are singletons. Sequenced input: whole blood. This chain connects TRBV29-1 to TRBJ2-1; 11 bases line up with TRBD2. This sequence originates from an adult who was a healthcare worker with PCR-confirmed SARS-CoV-2 infection or an uninfected control (not recorded which). The DNA of the CDR3 is TGCAGCGTTCTCATAGCGGGGGGGCCCTATGAGCAGTTCTTC. This gives the protein CSVLIAGGPYEQFF.